The clone carrying this TCR beta chain was detected only a few times. Its matching antigen is unknown. Unique molecular identifiers were present in the TCR beta cDNA libraries. TCRdb reanalysed the PCR reads using MiXCR and keeps one entry per CDR3 protein. The data hold about 210,000 distinct CDR3 sequences, with approximately 30% observed a single time. This record belongs to a study of post-analysis software for immune sequencing data. Study context: The disease courses covered relapsing-remitting, secondary progressive and progressive-relapsing multiple sclerosis.

Study outcomes and limitations: When compared against controls, multiple sclerosis patients showed significantly lower normalized Chao1 diversity. Relative to controls, patients had a few TRBV segments at higher frequency, with TRBV5-6, TRBV5-1 and TRBV20-1 among these.

Germline CDR1 and CDR2: DFQATT and SNEGSKA (reference sequence). This CDR3 contains 16 residues. The ends were cut back, 0 bases at V and 2 bases at J, with 17 bases in the middle. The material sequenced was blood. The receptor comes from a girl aged 2-17 years with multiple sclerosis. V usage is TRBV20-1 and J usage is TRBJ2-7; TRBD1 or TRBD2 may be the D gene (6 bases each). The DNA of the CDR3 is TGCAGTGCTAGAGATAAGGGGGGAATAACTACCTACGAGCAGTACTTC. It encodes CSARDKGGITTYEQYF.